Below are 17 T cell receptor beta chains sequenced from a single sample in a study of T cell responses to AZD1222 COVID-19 vaccine. Clones were sequenced by immunoSEQ multiplex PCR, and TCRdb holds only the in-frame ones, with some missing. The top ten clones hold about 8.8% of a sample with around 110,000 clones, about 90% of them seen once. The input for sequencing was peripheral blood, taken on day 0 of AZD1222 vaccination. Receptors were obtained from an adult in good health.

The rearrangement joins TRBV12-1 to TRBJ2-1; whether TRBD2, the table's D call, matches the DNA was not checked. TRBV12-1 is designated a pseudogene. The CDR3 covers 16 residues. This chain's CDR3 is CASSFSSSGIHNEQFF. For the CDR3, the DNA is TGTGCCAGCAGCTTTTCATCTAGCGGGATCCACAATGAGCAGTTCTTC.

The gene calls are TRBV3-1 (or the pseudogene TRBV3-2) and TRBJ1-5; D call uncertain. The CDR3 consists of 13 residues. V was pared by 2 bases and J by 3 bases, with 5 bases between. CDR1 is LGHDT, CDR2 YNNKEL, per germline (reference sequence). The CDR3 DNA reads TGTGCCAGCAGCCAAACAGACAATCAGCCCCAGCATTTT. Its translation is CASSQTDNQPQHF.

The V gene is TRBV7-9, the J gene TRBJ2-7; 7 nucleotides agree with TRBD1. Germline loops: CDR1 SEHNR, CDR2 FQNEAQ (reference sequence). The J segment lost 0 bases and the V segment lost 6 bases, leaving 2 bases of the junction unmatched. The CDR3 loop spans 13 amino acids. The CDR3 spells CASSGTASYEQYF. Here the CDR3 DNA reads TGTGCCAGCAGTGGGACAGCCTCCTACGAGCAGTACTTC.

The chain links TRBV6-5 to TRBJ2-7; tentatively, D is TRBD1 (5 bases). V was clipped by 0 bases and J by 4 bases, with 10 bases between them. The CDR3 consists of 14 residues. The germline V gene has CDR1 MNHEY and CDR2 SVGAGI. DNA for the CDR3: TGTGCCAGCAGTTACTCGAAGCCAGGGTACGAGCAGTACTTC. This gives the protein CASSYSKPGYEQYF.

The chain uses TRBV9 and TRBJ2-1, with D hard to call. The CDR3 consists of 15 residues. Germline CDR1 reads SGDLS; CDR2 reads YYNGEE. V was pared by 0 bases and J by 0 bases, with 7 bases between. Here the CDR3 reads CASSVAVSSYNEQFF. In DNA form, the CDR3 reads TGTGCCAGCAGCGTAGCGGTTAGCTCCTACAATGAGCAGTTCTTC. The full variable domain, with the rest looked up from reference TRBV9 and TRBJ2-1, is DSGVTQTPKHLITATGQRVTLRCSPRSGDLSVYWYQQSLDQGLQFLIQYYNGEERAKGNILERFSAQQFPDLHSELNLSSLELGDSALYFCASSVAVSSYNEQFFGPGTRLTVL.

The chain is built from TRBV20-1 and TRBJ2-1, with a possible D match to TRBD2 (6 bases). Per the germline V gene, CDR1 is DFQATT and CDR2 is SNEGSKA (reference sequence). The CDR3 loop spans 15 amino acids. The V and J ends lost 3 bases and 0 bases respectively, with 12 bases between them. CDR3 in DNA: TGCAGTGCTAGTAGACCGGGAGACTCCTACAATGAGCAGTTCTTC. It encodes CSASRPGDSYNEQFF.

The table lists this clone with a count of one. The rearrangement joins TRBV12-3 or TRBV12-4 to TRBJ1-2; D is uncertain. V was cut by 4 bases and J by 3 bases, with 9 bases left in between. This CDR3 is built from 13 residues. CDR3 amino acids: CASSSGRYYGYTF. The CDR3 nucleotides read TGTGCCAGCAGTTCAGGACGGTACTATGGCTACACCTTC.

CDR3 nucleotides: TGTGCCATCAACAGGGGGACGAATCAGCCCCAGCATTTT. Its translation is CAINRGTNQPQHF. V usage is TRBV6-5 and J usage is TRBJ1-5, with TRBD1 matching over 8 bases. Germline lookup yields CDR1 MNHEY and CDR2 SVGAGI. Trimming at V came to 10 bases and at J to 4 bases, leaving 6 bases not matched to a gene. This CDR3 contains 13 residues.

This rearrangement joins TRBV6-1 to TRBJ1-4, with TRBD1 as a possible D gene (6 bases). V lost 4 bases to trimming and J lost 4 bases, with 16 bases between them. The CDR3 totals 16 residues. Germline V CDR1 and CDR2: MNHNS, SASEGT. The CDR3 protein is CASSAIRTDRNEKLFF. CDR3 DNA: TGTGCCAGCAGTGCCATTCGGACAGACCGTAATGAAAAACTGTTTTTT.

This chain joins TRBV5-1 and TRBJ1-2, with 10 bases lining up with TRBD1. Germline V gene sequence: CDR1 SGHRS, CDR2 YFSETQ. Unmatched junction bases numbered 8, after V lost 3 bases and J lost 6 bases. The length of the CDR3 is 15 residues. The CDR3 nucleotides read TGCGCCAGCAGCTCTCGCGGGACAGGGGTTGATGGCTACACCTTC. As protein: CASSSRGTGVDGYTF.

The chain uses TRBV5-1 and TRBJ1-1; the D is unclear. CDR1 is SGHRS and CDR2 is YFSETQ in the germline V gene. The CDR3 sequence is 15 residues long. Trimming took off 0 bases at V and 4 bases at J, with 13 bases between the two ends. The CDR3 spells CASSLVQVAATEAFF. DNA of the CDR3: TGCGCCAGCAGCTTGGTTCAAGTCGCTGCCACTGAAGCTTTCTTT.

The V call is TRBV29-1, the J call TRBJ1-2; D unresolved. Per the germline V gene, CDR1 is SQVTM and CDR2 is ANQGSEA. Deletions cut 8 bases from V and 2 bases from J, with 9 bases between. This CDR3 contains 11 residues. The CDR3 DNA follows: TGCAGCCTTGGCCCAAACTATGGCTACACCTTC. It yields the protein CSLGPNYGYTF. Complete variable domain (other parts from reference TRBV29-1 and TRBJ1-2): SAVISQKPSRDICQRGTSLTIQCQVDSQVTMMFWYRQQPGQSLTLIATANQGSEATYESGFVIDKFPISRPNLTFSTLTVSNMSPEDSSIYLCSLGPNYGYTFGSGTRLTVV.

DNA for the CDR3: TGTGCCAGCAGTTTATACCTTCGGACCTCCCGGGCCTACAATGAGCAGTTCTTC. This encodes CASSLYLRTSRAYNEQFF. This chain connects TRBV27 to TRBJ2-1; D not resolved. Germline CDR1 MNHEY, CDR2 SMNVEV (reference sequence). The V and J ends lost 1 base and 2 bases respectively, with 18 bases between them. The CDR3 totals 18 residues.

The CDR3 coding sequence is TGTGCCAGCAGCTTAAGACTCCCTAGGGCCTCTGGGGCCAACGTCCTGACTTTC. It specifies CASSLRLPRASGANVLTF. The rearrangement uses TRBV7-3 and TRBJ2-6; D is unclear. The CDR3 has 18 amino acids. CDR1 and CDR2 from the germline V gene are SGHTA and FQGTGA. V dropped 1 base and J dropped 0 bases, with 13 bases sitting between them. The complete variable domain, with remaining parts taken from reference TRBV7-3 and TRBJ2-6, reads GAGVSQTPSNKVTEKGKYVELRCDPISGHTALYWYRQSLGQGPEFLIYFQGTGAADDSGLPNDRFFAVRPEGSVSTLKIQRTERGDSAVYLCASSLRLPRASGANVLTFGAGSRLTVL.

J is TRBJ1-2 and V is TRBV19; TRBD1 agrees at 8 bases. The CDR3 totals 15 residues. Germline V gene lookup returns CDR1 LNHDA and CDR2 SQIVND (reference sequence). With 1 base clipped from V and 3 bases from J, the junction kept 4 bases outside the gene matches. CDR3 sequence (DNA): TGTGCCAGTAGTATAGTCCCAGGGGGCGACTATGGCTACACCTTC. This encodes CASSIVPGGDYGYTF.

This clone has more than one count but fewer than ten. V and J are TRBV6-4 and TRBJ2-1, with TRBD1 identical over 10 bases. Per the germline V gene, CDR1 is MRHNA and CDR2 is SNTAGT. The trim removed 0 bases at V and 4 bases at J, leaving 3 bases unmatched. The CDR3 has 16 amino acids. DNA for the CDR3: TGTGCCAGCAGTGACTCGGGGACAGGGGAGTACAATGAGCAGTTCTTC. Its protein is CASSDSGTGEYNEQFF.

This sequence joins TRBV7-2 and TRBJ2-4; possible D gene TRBD1, 6 bases. Germline-derived CDR1 and CDR2 are SGHTA and FQGNSA. The CDR3 has 14 residues. V lost 5 bases to trimming and J lost 8 bases, with 16 bases between them. The CDR3 coding sequence is TGTGCCAGCAGCCCCCGGGAAGGGGGTTACATTCAGTACTTC. It codes for CASSPREGGYIQYF.